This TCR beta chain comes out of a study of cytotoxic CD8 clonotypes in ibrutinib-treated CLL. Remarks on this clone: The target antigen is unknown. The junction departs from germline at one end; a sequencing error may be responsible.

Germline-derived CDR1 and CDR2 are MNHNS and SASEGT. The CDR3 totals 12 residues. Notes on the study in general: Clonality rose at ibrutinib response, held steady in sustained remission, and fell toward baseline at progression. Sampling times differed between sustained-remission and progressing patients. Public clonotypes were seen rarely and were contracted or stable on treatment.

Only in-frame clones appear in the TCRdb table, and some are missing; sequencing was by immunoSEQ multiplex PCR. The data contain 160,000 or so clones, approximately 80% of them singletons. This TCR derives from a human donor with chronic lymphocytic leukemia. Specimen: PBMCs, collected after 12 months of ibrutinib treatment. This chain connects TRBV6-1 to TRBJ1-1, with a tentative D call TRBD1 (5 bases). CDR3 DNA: TGTGCCATCAGTGAGTCGGGGCATCAAGCTTTCTTT. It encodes CAISESGHQAFF.